This section outlines one T cell receptor (beta chain) sequence together with its context. Its antigen remains unidentified. Base qualities are not provided; no much larger clone lies one nucleotide away. The data were obtained in a study of blood T cells in healthy people across ages (dated by TCRdb to between 2015 and 2016). General notes on the study: In model experiments, template switching captured about one uniquely barcoded TCR beta cDNA molecule for every two T cells. The study measured age-related changes in TCR beta repertoire diversity using deep sequencing normalized with unique cDNA molecular identifiers. Donors were grouped into four age groups: young (average roughly 17 years), middle-aged (about 38), aged (approximately 58) and long-lived (approximately 81). To avoid experimental bias, donors of different ages were spread randomly across the sequencing lanes. Using the same blood draw, the study looked at two additional independent replicas of 1 million unique cDNA reads for two donors, one aged 18 to 29 and the other aged 80 or older.

Library construction relied on 5' RACE. Sequencing relied on an Illumina HiSeq 2500. The second PCR ran for about 6 to 11 cycles and used a J-beta primer mix along with a sample-barcoded 5' primer. A unique molecular identifier was introduced onto each TCR beta cDNA molecule by a template-switch 5' adaptor carrying 12 random nucleotides. Each sample yielded at least 2.5 million CDR3-containing paired-end reads. First-strand cDNA synthesis was performed from all RNA using the Mint cDNA synthesis kit, with priming by a TRBC-specific oligonucleotide. Following uracil-DNA glycosylase treatment, all cDNA underwent a first 18-cycle PCR with the universal primers M1SS and BC2_uni_R. The study's own analysis went as follows. For normalization, 1 million high-quality reads were randomly selected from each sample, with every read carrying a distinct molecular identifier. Reads sharing molecular identifiers were discarded rather than binned into consensus sequences. MiTCR, set to a Q25 quality threshold and the strictest error-elimination algorithm, was used for CDR3 identification, clonotype clustering and error correction. Lower-bound total TCR beta diversity was estimated with a nonparametric unseen species model using Euler transformation. Starting from the raw public reads, TCRdb applied fastp trimming at Q25, assembled clones with MiXCR and retained in-frame beta chains. Merged by CDR3 protein, the rows form single entries marked with the most common genes and DNA. The V and J calls were determined by TCRdb, not by the authors. The sample table holds about 750,000 distinct CDR3 sequences, of which about 53% were seen once. The ten largest make up roughly 40% of the sample.

Beyond this particular receptor, the publication reports: The CMV infection status of donors was not known, potentially confounding age-related changes in expanded clonotypes. A strong correlation was found between observed TCR beta diversity and the percentage of naive T cells measured by flow cytometry. The long-lived group showed more naive CD4+ T cells, fewer expanded clones and increased TCR diversity than the aged group, suggesting age selection. Because profiling used bulk unsorted PBMCs, naive and antigen-experienced compartments could not be compared conclusively. Total diversity estimates from one million sequenced T cells were considered lower bounds and underestimates. As age increased, observed TCR beta diversity per million T cells dropped in a roughly linear way, and a significant reduction was already evident by age around 41.

The approximately 39 donors, aged about 6 to 95 years, were systemically healthy Caucasian individuals from Russia. Ten milliliters of peripheral blood were drawn from each donor into EDTA-treated Vacutainer tubes. Ficoll-Paque density-gradient centrifugation was used to isolate PBMCs, with at least 6.5 million obtained per sample. Trizol reagent was used to extract total RNA from the PBMCs, yielding at least 5 micrograms per sample. The percentages of naive CD45RAhigh/CD27high T cells were determined by flow cytometry on a PBMC aliquot from every donor. V lost 6 bases and J lost 7 bases, and the count of bases not matched to a germline gene is 8. From the cysteine up to the phenylalanine, the CDR3 has a length of 14 residues. Left in the record is the CDR3 DNA by itself, 42 bases read in frame from the first base. Per the germline V gene, MDHEN is the CDR1 and SYDVKM is the CDR2.

Material: blood. The clonotype comes from a man older than 75 in good health. The V and J segments used are TRBV28 and TRBJ1-4; 7 bases in the middle match TRBD1. The CDR3: CASRTDRVPEKLFF. DNA sequence: TGTGCCAGCAGAACCGACAGGGTTCCTGAAAAACTGTTTTTT.